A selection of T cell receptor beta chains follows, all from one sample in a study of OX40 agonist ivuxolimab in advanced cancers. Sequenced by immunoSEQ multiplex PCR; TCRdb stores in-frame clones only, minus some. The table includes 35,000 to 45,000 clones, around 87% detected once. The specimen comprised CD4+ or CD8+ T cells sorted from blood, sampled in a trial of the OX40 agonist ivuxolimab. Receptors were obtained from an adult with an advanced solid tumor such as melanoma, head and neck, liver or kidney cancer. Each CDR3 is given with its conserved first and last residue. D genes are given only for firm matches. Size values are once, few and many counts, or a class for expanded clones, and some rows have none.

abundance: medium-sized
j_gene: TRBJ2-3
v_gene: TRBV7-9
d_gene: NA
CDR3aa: CASSLVVSPTDTQYF
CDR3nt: TGTGCCAGCAGCTTAGTAGTTAGCCCCACAGATACGCAGTATTTT

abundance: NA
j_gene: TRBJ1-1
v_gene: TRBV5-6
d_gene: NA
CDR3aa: CASSFSSTEAFF
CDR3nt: TGTGCCAGCAGCTTTTCGAGCACTGAAGCTTTCTTT

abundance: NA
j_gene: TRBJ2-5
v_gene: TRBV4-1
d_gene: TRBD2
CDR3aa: CATARGGQETQYF
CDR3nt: TGCGCCACCGCACGGGGGGGACAAGAGACCCAGTACTTC

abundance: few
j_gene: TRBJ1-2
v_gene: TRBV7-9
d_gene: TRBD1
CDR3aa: CASRSPGTANYGYTF
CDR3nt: TGTGCCAGCAGAAGCCCCGGGACAGCTAACTATGGCTACACCTTC

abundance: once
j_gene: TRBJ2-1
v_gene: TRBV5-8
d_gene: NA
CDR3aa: CASRSLGDGDNEQFF
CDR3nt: TGTGCCAGCAGGTCTCTCGGGGACGGAGACAATGAGCAGTTCTTC

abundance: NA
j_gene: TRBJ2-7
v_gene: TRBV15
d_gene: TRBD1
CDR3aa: CATSPPGTALYEQYF
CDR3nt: TGTGCCACCAGCCCTCCCGGGACAGCCCTCTACGAGCAGTACTTC

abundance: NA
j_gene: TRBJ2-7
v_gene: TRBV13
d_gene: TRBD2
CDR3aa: CASSLDPPGTSGNYEQYF
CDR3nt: TGTGCCAGCAGCTTAGACCCCCCCGGGACTAGCGGGAACTACGAGCAGTACTTC

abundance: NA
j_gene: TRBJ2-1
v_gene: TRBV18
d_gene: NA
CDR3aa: CASSPGNNEQFF
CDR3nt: TGTGCCAGCTCACCAGGAAACAATGAGCAGTTCTTC

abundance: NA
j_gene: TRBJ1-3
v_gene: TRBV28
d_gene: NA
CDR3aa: CASSTTPNNPLSSGNTIYF
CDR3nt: TGTGCCAGCAGCACTACTCCAAATAATCCGCTGAGCTCTGGAAACACCATATATTTT

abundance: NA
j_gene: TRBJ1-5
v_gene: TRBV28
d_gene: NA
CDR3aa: CASSLSIAAQPQHF
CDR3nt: TGTGCCAGCAGTTTATCTATCGCGGCTCAGCCCCAGCATTTT

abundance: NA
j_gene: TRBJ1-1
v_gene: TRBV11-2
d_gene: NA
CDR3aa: CASSLEQTGGQLF
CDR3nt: TGTGCCAGCAGCTTAGAACAGACAGGTGGCCAGCTCTTT

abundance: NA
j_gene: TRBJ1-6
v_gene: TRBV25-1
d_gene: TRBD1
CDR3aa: CASSEYKPGGSLLHF
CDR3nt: TGTGCCAGCAGTGAATATAAGCCAGGGGGTAGTCTCCTCCACTTT

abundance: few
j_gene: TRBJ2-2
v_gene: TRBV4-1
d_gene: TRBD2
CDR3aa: CASKPAGRAVFNTGELFF
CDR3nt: TGCGCCAGCAAACCCGCAGGGAGGGCCGTTTTTAACACCGGGGAGCTGTTTTTT

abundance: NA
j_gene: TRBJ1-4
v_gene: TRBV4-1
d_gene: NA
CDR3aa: CASRKDEKLFF
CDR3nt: TGCGCCAGCAGAAAGGATGAAAAACTGTTTTTT

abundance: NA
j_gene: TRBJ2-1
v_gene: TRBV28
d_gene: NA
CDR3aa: CASRASGDEQFF
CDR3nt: TGTGCCAGCAGAGCTAGTGGGGATGAGCAGTTCTTC

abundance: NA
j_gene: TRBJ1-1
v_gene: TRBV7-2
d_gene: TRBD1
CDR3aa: CATRTGKATNTEAFF
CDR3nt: TGTGCCACCCGGACAGGTAAAGCAACGAACACTGAAGCTTTCTTT

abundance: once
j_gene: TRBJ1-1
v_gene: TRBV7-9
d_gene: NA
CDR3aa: CASSYGVTGTEAFF
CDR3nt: TGTGCCAGCAGCTATGGGGTCACGGGGACTGAAGCTTTCTTT

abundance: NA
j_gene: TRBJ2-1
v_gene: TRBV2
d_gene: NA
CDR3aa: CASSESYAIKRFF
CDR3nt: TGTGCCAGCAGTGAATCTTACGCCATTAAGCGGTTCTTC

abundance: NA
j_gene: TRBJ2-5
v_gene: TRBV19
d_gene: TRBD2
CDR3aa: CASSEAGQETQYF
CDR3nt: TGTGCCAGTAGTGAAGCGGGGCAAGAGACCCAGTACTTC